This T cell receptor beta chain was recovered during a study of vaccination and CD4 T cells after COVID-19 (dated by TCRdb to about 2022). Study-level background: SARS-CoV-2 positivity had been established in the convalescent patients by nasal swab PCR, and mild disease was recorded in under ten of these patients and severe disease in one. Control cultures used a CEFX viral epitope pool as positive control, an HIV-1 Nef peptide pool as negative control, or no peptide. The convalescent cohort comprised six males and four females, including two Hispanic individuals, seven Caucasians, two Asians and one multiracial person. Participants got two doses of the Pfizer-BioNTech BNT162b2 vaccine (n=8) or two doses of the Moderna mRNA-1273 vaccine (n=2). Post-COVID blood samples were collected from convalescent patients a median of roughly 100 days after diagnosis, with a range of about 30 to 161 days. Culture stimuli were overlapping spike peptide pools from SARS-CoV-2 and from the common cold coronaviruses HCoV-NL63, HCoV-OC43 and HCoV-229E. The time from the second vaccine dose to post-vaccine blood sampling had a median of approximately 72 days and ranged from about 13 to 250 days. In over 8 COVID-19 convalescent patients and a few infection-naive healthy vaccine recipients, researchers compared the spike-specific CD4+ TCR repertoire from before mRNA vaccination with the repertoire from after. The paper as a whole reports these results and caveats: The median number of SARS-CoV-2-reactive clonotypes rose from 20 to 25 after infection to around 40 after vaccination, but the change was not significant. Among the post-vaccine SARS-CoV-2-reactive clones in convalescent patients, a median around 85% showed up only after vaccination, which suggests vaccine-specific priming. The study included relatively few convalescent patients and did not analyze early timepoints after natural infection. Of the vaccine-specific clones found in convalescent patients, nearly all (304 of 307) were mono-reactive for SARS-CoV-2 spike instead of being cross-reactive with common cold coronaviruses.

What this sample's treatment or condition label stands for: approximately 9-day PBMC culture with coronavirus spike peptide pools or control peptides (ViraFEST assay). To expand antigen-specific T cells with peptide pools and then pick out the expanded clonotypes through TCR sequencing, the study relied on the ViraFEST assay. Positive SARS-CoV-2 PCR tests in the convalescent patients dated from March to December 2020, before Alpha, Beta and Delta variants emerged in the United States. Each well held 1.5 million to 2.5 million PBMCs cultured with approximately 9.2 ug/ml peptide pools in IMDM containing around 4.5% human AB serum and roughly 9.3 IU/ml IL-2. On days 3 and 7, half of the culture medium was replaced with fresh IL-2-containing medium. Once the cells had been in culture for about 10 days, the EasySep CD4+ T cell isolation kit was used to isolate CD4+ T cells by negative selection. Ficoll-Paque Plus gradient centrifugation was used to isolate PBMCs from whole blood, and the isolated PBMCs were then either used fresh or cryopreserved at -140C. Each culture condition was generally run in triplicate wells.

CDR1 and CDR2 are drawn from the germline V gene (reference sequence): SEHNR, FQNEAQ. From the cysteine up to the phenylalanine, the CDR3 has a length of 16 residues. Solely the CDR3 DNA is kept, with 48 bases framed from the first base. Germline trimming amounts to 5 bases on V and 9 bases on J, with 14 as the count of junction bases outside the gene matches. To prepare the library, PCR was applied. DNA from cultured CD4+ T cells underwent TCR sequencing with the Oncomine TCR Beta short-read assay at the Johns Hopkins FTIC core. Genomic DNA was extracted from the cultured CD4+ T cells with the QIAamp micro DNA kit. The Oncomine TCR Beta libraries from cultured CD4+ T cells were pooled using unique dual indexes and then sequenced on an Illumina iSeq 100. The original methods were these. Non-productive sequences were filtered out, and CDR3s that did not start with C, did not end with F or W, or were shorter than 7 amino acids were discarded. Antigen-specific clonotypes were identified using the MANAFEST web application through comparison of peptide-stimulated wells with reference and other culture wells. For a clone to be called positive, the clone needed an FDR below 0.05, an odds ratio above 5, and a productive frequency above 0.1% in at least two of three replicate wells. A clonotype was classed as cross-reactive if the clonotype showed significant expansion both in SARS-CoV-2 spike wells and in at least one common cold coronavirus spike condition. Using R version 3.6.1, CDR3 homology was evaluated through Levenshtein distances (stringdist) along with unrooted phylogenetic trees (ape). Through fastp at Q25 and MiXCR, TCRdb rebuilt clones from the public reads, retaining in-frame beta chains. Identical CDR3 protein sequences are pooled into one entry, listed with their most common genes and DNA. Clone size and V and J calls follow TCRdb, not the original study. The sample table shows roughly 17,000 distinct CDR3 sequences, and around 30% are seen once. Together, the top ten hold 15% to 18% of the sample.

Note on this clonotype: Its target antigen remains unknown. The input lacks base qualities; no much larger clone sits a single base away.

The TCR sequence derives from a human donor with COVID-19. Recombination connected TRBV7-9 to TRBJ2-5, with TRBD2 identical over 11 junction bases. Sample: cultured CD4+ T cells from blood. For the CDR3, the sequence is CASSRRLAGGLGAQYF. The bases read TGTGCCAGCAGCCGACGGCTAGCGGGGGGTTTAGGGGCCCAGTACTTC.